The source of this T cell receptor beta chain is a study of cytomegalovirus exposure and HLA in healthy donors. With respect to this clone: Its antigen remains unknown.

The PCR contained 60 Vbeta and 13 Jbeta primers. Method: immunoSEQ multiplex PCR; TCRdb's copy keeps in-frame clones and lacks some. The sample consists of 70,000 to 100,000 clones, approximately 80% of them appearing once. CDR1 and CDR2 from the germline V gene are SGHDT and YYEEEE. The CDR3 totals 15 residues. J lost 4 bases, V lost 0 bases, and 6 bases had no gene match. Healthy individuals who donated bone marrow served as the donors. There were likely unrecorded immune exposures, though donors were nominally healthy when sampled. The study, taken as a whole, reports: HLA allele associations emerged for around 16,000 TCR beta sequences in a later analysis, at 0.05 false discovery rate. According to an earlier analysis, most TCR beta V segments yielded productive rearrangements about 87% or about 30% of the time.

Sequences were obtained from PBMCs. The sequence was collected from a woman in her forties or fifties in good health and CMV-seropositive. This chain uses TRBV5-6 with TRBJ2-7; 8 bases line up with TRBD2. CDR3 sequence reads: CASSLEPAGVYEQYF. CDR3 nucleotides: TGTGCCAGCAGCTTGGAACCAGCGGGGGTATACGAGCAGTACTTC. The full variable domain, rest sourced from reference TRBV5-6 and TRBJ2-7, is DAGVTQSPTHLIKTRGQQVTLRCSPKSGHDTVSWYQQALGQGPQFIFQYYEEEERQRGNFPDRFSGHQFPNYSSELNVNALLLGDSALYLCASSLEPAGVYEQYFGPGTRLTVT.